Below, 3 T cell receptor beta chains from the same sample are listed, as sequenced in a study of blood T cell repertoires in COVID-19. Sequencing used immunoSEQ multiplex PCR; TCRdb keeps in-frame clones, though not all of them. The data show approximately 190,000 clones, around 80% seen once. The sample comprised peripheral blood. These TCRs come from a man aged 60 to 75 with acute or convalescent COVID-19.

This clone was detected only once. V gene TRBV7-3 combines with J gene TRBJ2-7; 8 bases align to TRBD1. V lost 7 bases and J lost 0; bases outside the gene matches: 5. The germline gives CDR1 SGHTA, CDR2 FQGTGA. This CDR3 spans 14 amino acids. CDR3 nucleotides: TGTGCCAGCAAACGGGACAGGAACTCCTACGAGCAGTACTTC. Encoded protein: CASKRDRNSYEQYF.

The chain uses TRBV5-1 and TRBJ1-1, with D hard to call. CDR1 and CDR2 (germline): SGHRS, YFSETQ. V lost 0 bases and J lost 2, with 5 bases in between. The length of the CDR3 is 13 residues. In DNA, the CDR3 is TGCGCCAGCAGCTTGGGCAGTAACACTGAAGCTTTCTTT. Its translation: CASSLGSNTEAFF.

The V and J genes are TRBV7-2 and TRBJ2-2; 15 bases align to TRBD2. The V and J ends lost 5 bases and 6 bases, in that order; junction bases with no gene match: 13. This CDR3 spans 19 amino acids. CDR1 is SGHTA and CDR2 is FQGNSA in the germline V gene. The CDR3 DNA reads TGTGCCAGCAGCCTATCCTCGGGACTAGCGGGGGGAAACTCCGGGGAGCTGTTTTTT. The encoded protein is CASSLSSGLAGGNSGELFF. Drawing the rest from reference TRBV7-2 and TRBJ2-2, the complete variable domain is GAGVSQSPSNKVTEKGKDVELRCDPISGHTALYWYRQSLGQGLEFLIYFQGNSAPDKSGLPSDRFSAERTGGSVSTLTIQRTQQEDSAVYLCASSLSSGLAGGNSGELFFGEGSRLTVL.